This T cell receptor beta chain was identified in a study of blood T cell repertoires in COVID-19. About the research overall: Both acute and convalescent COVID-19 samples were obtained from the United States, Italy and Spain. PBMCs, B-cell-depleted T cells, or T cells were the source of the cDNA or gDNA that made up the material.

Study processing details: Reference gene primer amplification gave estimated nucleated cell counts. Data came from immunoSEQ multiplex PCR; TCRdb stores just in-frame clones and leaves some out. The V and J calls and clone size come from that table; D and trimming were worked out from the DNA. The sample includes some 60,000 clones, approximately 77% of them seen just once. Sequenced material: peripheral blood. This receptor was obtained from a human donor in a cohort sampled during active COVID-19.

The CDR3: CASSQEPAPLREKLFF. Here the CDR3 DNA reads TGTGCCAGCAGCCAAGAGCCCGCCCCTCTGAGGGAAAAACTGTTTTTT. This chain links TRBV3-1 (or the pseudogene TRBV3-2) with TRBJ1-4; D uncertain. Germline CDR1 reads LGHDT; CDR2 reads YNNKEL (reference sequence). Deletions cut 0 bases from V and 8 bases from J, with 16 bases between. This CDR3 is 16 amino acids long.